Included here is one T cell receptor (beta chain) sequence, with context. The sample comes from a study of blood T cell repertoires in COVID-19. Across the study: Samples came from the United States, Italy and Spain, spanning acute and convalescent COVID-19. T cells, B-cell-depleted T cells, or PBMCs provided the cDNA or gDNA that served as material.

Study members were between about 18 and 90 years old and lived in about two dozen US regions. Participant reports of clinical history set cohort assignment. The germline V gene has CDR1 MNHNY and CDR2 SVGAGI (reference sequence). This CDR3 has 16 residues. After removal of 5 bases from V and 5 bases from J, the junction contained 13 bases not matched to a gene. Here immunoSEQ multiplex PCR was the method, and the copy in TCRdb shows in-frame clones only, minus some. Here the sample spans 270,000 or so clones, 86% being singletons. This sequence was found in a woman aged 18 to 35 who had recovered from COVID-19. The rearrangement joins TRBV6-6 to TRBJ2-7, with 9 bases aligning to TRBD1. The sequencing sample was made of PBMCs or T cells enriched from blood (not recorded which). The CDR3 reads CASSPEGQGFPHEQYF. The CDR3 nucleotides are TGTGCCAGCAGTCCCGAGGGACAGGGCTTTCCCCACGAGCAGTACTTC.